One T cell receptor (beta chain) is described in this entry. Produced via immunoSEQ multiplex PCR; TCRdb's table is partial and in-frame only. The table shows tens of thousands of clones, with over 85% occurring only once. Germline lookup yields CDR1 SGHNT and CDR2 YENEEA. This CDR3 comprises 14 residues. V lost 0 bases to trimming and J lost 1 base, with 6 bases between them. The record originates from a study of OX40 agonist ivuxolimab in advanced cancers. The material was CD4+ or CD8+ T cells sorted from blood, obtained in a trial of the OX40 agonist ivuxolimab. The chain employs TRBV11-3 and TRBJ2-5, with TRBD1 as a possible D gene (5 bases). This sequence originates from an adult with an advanced solid tumor such as melanoma, head and neck, liver or kidney cancer. The CDR3 loop is CASSLDRAQETQYF. The CDR3 DNA reads TGTGCCAGCAGCTTAGACAGGGCCCAAGAGACCCAGTACTTC.